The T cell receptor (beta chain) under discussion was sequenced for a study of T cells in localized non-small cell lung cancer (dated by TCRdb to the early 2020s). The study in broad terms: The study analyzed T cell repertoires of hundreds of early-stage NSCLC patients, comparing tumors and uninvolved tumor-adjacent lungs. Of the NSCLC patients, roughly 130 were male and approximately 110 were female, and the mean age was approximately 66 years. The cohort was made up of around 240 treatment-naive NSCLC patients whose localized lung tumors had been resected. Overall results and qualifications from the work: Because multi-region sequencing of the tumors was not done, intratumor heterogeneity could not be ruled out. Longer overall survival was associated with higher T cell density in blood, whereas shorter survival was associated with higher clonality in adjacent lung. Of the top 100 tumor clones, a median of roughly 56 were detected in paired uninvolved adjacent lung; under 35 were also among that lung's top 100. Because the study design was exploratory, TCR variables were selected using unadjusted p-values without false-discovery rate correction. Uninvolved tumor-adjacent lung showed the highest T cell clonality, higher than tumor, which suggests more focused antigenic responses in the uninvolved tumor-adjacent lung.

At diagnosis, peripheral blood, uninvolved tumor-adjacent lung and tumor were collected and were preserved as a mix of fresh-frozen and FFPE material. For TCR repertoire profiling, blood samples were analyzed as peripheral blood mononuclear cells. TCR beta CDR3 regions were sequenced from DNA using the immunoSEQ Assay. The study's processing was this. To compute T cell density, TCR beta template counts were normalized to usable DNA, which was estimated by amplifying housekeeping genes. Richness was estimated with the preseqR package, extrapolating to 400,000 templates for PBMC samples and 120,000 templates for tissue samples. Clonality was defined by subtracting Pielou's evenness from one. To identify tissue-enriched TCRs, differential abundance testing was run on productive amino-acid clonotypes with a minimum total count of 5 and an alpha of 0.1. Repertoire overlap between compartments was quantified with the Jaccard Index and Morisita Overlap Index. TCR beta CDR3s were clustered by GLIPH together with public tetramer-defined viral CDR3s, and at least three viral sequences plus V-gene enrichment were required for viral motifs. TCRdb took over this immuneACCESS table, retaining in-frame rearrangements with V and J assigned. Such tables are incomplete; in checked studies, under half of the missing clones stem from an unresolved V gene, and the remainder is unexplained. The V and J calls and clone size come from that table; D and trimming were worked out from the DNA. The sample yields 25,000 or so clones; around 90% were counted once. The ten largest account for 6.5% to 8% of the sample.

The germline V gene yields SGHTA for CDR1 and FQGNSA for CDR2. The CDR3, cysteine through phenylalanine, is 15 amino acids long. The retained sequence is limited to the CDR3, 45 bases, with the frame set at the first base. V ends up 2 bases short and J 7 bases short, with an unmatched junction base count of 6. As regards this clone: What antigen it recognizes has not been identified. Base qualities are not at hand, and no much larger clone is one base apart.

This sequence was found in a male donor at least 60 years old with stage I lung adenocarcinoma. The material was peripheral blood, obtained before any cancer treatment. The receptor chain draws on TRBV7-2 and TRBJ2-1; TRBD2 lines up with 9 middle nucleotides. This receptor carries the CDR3 CASSLSAGGTNEQFF. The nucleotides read TGTGCCAGCAGCTTATCAGCGGGGGGAACGAATGAGCAGTTCTTC.